Shown below are 26 T cell receptor beta chains from a single sample sequenced in a study of beta chain features in type 1 diabetes. Findings of the study overall: In all four CD4+ subsets, TCRB CDR3 length was significantly, moderately reduced in type 1 diabetes.

The authors reverse transcribed all of the isolated RNA, so sequencing captured expressed TCRB transcripts. Measured with immunoSEQ multiplex PCR; TCRdb has only the in-frame clones, and not every one. The table records 500,000 to 850,000 clones, about 14% of them present only once. Antigens of these TCRs are unknown. Sequencing was carried out using naive CD4+ T cells from blood. All receptors derive from a man aged 18 to 30 with type 1 diabetes.

V is TRBV6-4 and J is TRBJ2-4; D unresolved. With 3 bases removed from V and 1 base from J, the gap between germline ends came to 7 bases. Germline-derived CDR1 and CDR2 are MRHNA and SNTAGT. This CDR3 has 14 residues. CDR3 in amino acids: CASSEGPAKNIQYF. The CDR3 DNA is TGTGCCAGCAGTGAGGGCCCCGCCAAAAACATTCAGTACTTC.

The CDR3 nucleotides are TGTGCCAGCAGCCGGGGCAGGGGCGGAAACACCATATATTTT. This encodes CASSRGRGGNTIYF. The rearrangement links TRBV5-6 to TRBJ1-3; a weak D match, TRBD1 (6 bases). Germline CDR1 and CDR2: SGHDT and YYEEEE. V lost 4 bases to trimming and J lost 4 bases, with 12 bases between them. The CDR3 loop spans 14 amino acids.

The table lists this clone with a few counts. The V and J genes are TRBV29-1 and TRBJ2-5; D tentatively reads TRBD1 or TRBD2 (6 bases each). Trimming removed 8 bases from V and 3 bases from J, with 19 bases in between. Germline V gene lookup returns CDR1 SQVTM and CDR2 ANQGSEA. CDR3 length equals 14 residues. The CDR3 bases are TGCAGCACCAAGGGGACATGGGGGGAAGAGACCCAGTACTTC. Protein sequence: CSTKGTWGEETQYF.

This clone was detected only a few times. This chain uses TRBV14 with TRBJ2-6, with D hard to call. CDR1 is SGHDN and CDR2 is FVKESK in the germline V gene. Trimming cost V 0 bases and J 0 bases, with 9 bases left between them. The CDR3 consists of 17 residues. The CDR3 region has the DNA TGTGCCAGCAGCCAAGATAGGGCCGGCTCTGGGGCCAACGTCCTGACTTTC. Translated, it gives CASSQDRAGSGANVLTF.

The J gene is TRBJ2-7, the V gene TRBV7-6; no definite D call. This CDR3 spans 13 amino acids. Trimming took off 0 bases at V and 7 bases at J, with 10 bases between the two ends. Per germline, CDR1 SGHVS and CDR2 FNYEAQ. DNA for the CDR3: TGTGCCAGCAGCTTAGCGGACCGAACGGAGCAGTACTTC. Its protein product is CASSLADRTEQYF.

V is TRBV5-4 and J is TRBJ2-7, with D tentatively TRBD1 or TRBD2 (6 bases each). Germline-derived CDR1 and CDR2 are SGHNT and YYREEE (reference sequence). V was clipped by 0 bases and J by 2 bases, with 12 bases between them. The CDR3 is 15 amino acids. Here the CDR3 reads CASSLGGAETYEQYF. Here the CDR3 DNA reads TGTGCCAGCAGCTTGGGGGGGGCGGAAACCTACGAGCAGTACTTC. Variable domain in full (rest from reference TRBV5-4 and TRBJ2-7): ETGVTQSPTHLIKTRGQQVTLRCSSQSGHNTVSWYQQALGQGPQFIFQYYREEENGRGNFPPRFSGLQFPNYSSELNVNALELDDSALYLCASSLGGAETYEQYFGPGTRLTVT.

This clone was observed a handful of times. The V call is TRBV2, the J call TRBJ2-2; D possibly corresponds to TRBD2 (5 bases). The germline V gene encodes CDR1 SNHLY and CDR2 FYNNEI. V was clipped by 2 bases and J by 2 bases, with 9 bases between them. The CDR3 extends over 15 amino acids. The CDR3 protein is CASSETRGNTGELFF. The CDR3 DNA sequence: TGTGCCAGCAGTGAAACCCGGGGTAACACCGGGGAGCTGTTTTTT.

With respect to this clone: The identical CDR3 is also encoded by other nucleotide sequences in the sample. The chain has TRBV30 and TRBJ1-2, with 9 bases aligning to TRBD1. There are 12 residues in the CDR3. The germline CDR1 and CDR2 sequences are GTSNPN and SVGIG (reference sequence). The junction had 4 bases not matched to a gene; V was cut back by 3 bases and J by 8 bases. In DNA, the CDR3 is TGTGCCTGGAGCCGGACAGGGGACGGCTACACCTTC. This encodes CAWSRTGDGYTF.

This clone has a handful of counts. V and J are TRBV29-1 and TRBJ1-1, with D possibly being TRBD1 (5 bases). This CDR3 is built from 15 residues. Germline V CDR1 and CDR2: SQVTM, ANQGSEA. V lost 6 bases to trimming and J lost 0 bases, with 17 bases between them. The CDR3 is CSVVHTGRMNTEAFF. The DNA for the CDR3 is TGCAGCGTGGTTCACACAGGTCGAATGAACACTGAAGCTTTCTTT.

Only a few counts were recorded for this clone. The same CDR3 arises from other DNA sequences in this sample as well. The chain joins TRBV5-4 to TRBJ1-1; no reliable D call. V lost 0 bases to trimming and J lost 8 bases, with 5 bases between them. This CDR3 is built from 11 residues. The germline V gene has CDR1 SGHNT and CDR2 YYREEE (reference sequence). Here the CDR3 reads CASSLGTEAFF. The CDR3 nucleotides are TGTGCCAGCAGCTTGGGAACGGAAGCTTTCTTT.

This clone has just a few counts. The rearrangement links TRBV7-3 to TRBJ2-5; TRBD1 agrees at 7 bases. The CDR3 is made up of 14 amino acids. With V trimmed by 2 bases and J by 4 bases, 4 bases remained unmatched. CDR1 is SGHTA, CDR2 FQGTGA, per germline. The CDR3 loop reads CASSLDTGAETQYF. The CDR3 DNA follows: TGTGCCAGCAGCTTAGATACAGGGGCAGAGACCCAGTACTTC. Together with reference TRBV7-3 and TRBJ2-5, the CDR3 gives the full variable domain: GAGVSQTPSNKVTEKGKYVELRCDPISGHTALYWYRQSLGQGPEFLIYFQGTGAADDSGLPNDRFFAVRPEGSVSTLKIQRTERGDSAVYLCASSLDTGAETQYFGPGTRLLVL.

This clone was found a few times. CDR3: CASSHLETGGRTQYF. As DNA, the CDR3 is TGTGCCAGCAGCCACCTAGAAACAGGGGGCCGGACGCAGTATTTT. The chain employs TRBV6-6 and TRBJ2-3, with 9 nucleotides matching TRBD1. The CDR3 runs 15 residues. The germline gives CDR1 MNHNY, CDR2 SVGAGI (reference sequence). V dropped 6 bases and J dropped 9; count of bases not matched to a gene: 13.

The sample holds a few counts of this clone. The chain carries TRBV6-5 and TRBJ2-6; a possible D gene is TRBD1 (6 bases). V lost 6 bases and J 3 bases, leaving 12 bases between the germline ends. The V gene's germline CDR1 is MNHEY and CDR2 SVGAGI. CDR3 size: 15 residues. This chain's CDR3 is CASRHRENGANVLTF. In nucleotides, the CDR3 is TGTGCCAGCAGACACAGGGAAAATGGGGCCAACGTCCTGACTTTC.

CDR3 protein: CASSVWTGATGELFF. CDR3 DNA: TGTGCCAGCAGTGTTTGGACAGGGGCTACCGGGGAGCTGTTTTTT. The chain couples TRBV2 to TRBJ2-2, with 9 bases that match TRBD1. Germline V gene data show CDR1 as SNHLY and CDR2 as FYNNEI. Unmatched junction bases numbered 5, after V lost 4 bases and J lost 5 bases. There are 15 residues in the CDR3.

This clone was seen a few times. The genes are TRBV30 and TRBJ1-6, with D possibly being TRBD1 (6 bases). V lost 3 bases to trimming and J lost 2 bases, with 11 bases between them. CDR3 size: 15 residues. Germline assignment: CDR1 GTSNPN and CDR2 SVGIG (reference sequence). The CDR3 is CAWSPRTAYNSPLHF. The CDR3 DNA reads TGTGCCTGGAGCCCGAGGACAGCCTATAATTCACCCCTCCACTTT.

CDR3 protein: CASSQGSPAGETQYF. CDR3 sequence (DNA): TGTGCCAGCAGCCAGGGCAGCCCGGCGGGGGAGACCCAGTACTTC. This rearrangement joins TRBV4-2 to TRBJ2-5; perhaps TRBD2 as D (6 bases). There are 15 residues in the CDR3. Germline CDR1 and CDR2: LGHNA and YNFKEQ. Trimming removed 3 bases at V and 5 bases at J, with 16 bases between.

This clone has a handful of counts. The V and J genes are TRBV7-9 and TRBJ1-1; the match to TRBD1 covers 8 bases. This CDR3 region has 11 residues. The V segment lost 6 bases and the J segment 6 bases; nucleotides outside the gene matches: 0. Germline CDR1 and CDR2: SEHNR and FQNEAQ (reference sequence). The CDR3 sequence: CASRQGAEAFF. The CDR3 DNA reads as TGTGCCAGCAGACAGGGGGCTGAAGCTTTCTTT.

This chain connects TRBV7-2 to TRBJ2-5; D is perhaps TRBD2 (5 bases). CDR1 and CDR2 from the germline V gene are SGHTA and FQGNSA. Trimming stripped 1 base from V and 4 bases from J, with 13 bases between. This CDR3 spans 15 amino acids. CDR3 DNA: TGTGCCAGCAGCTTAGTAGTGGCTAGCAGAGAGACCCAGTACTTC. This sequence encodes CASSLVVASRETQYF.

This clone was counted a few times. The gene calls are TRBV2 and TRBJ1-3, with D possibly being TRBD1 (6 bases). The CDR3 has 18 amino acids. Trimming left V 6 bases short and J 0 bases short, with 21 bases between. Germline V gene lookup returns CDR1 SNHLY and CDR2 FYNNEI. CDR3 coding DNA: TGTGCCAGCAGGAAACTATATACAGGACAGACCTCTGGAAACACCATATATTTT. Protein: CASRKLYTGQTSGNTIYF.

This clone has a handful of counts. The gene calls are TRBV25-1 and TRBJ1-2, with D possibly being TRBD1 (5 bases). CDR1 is MGHDK and CDR2 is SYGVNS in the germline V gene. Trimming cost V 8 bases and J 4 bases, with 14 bases left between them. This CDR3 comprises 13 residues. The CDR3 spells CASSAGILYGYTF. The CDR3 nucleotides are TGTGCCAGCTCGGCAGGGATTCTCTATGGCTACACCTTC.

The chain couples TRBV30 to TRBJ1-1; tentative D call: TRBD1 (5 bases). V lost 8 bases and J lost 2, with 18 bases in between. The CDR3 covers 14 residues. In germline, CDR1 is GTSNPN, CDR2 SVGIG (reference sequence). CDR3 residues: CAQSKGHTNTEAFF. For the CDR3, the DNA is TGTGCCCAATCCAAGGGGCATACAAACACTGAAGCTTTCTTT.

The sample holds a few counts of this clone. The genes are TRBV28 and TRBJ2-1; D may be TRBD1 (5 bases). Trimming took off 1 base at V and 9 bases at J, with 22 bases between the two ends. This CDR3 is built from 17 residues. CDR1 and CDR2 from the germline V gene are MDHEN and SYDVKM. The CDR3 bases are TGTGCCAGCAGTTTATATTACGCAGGGCCAGGTACAAGTGAGCAGTTCTTC. Translation: CASSLYYAGPGTSEQFF.

DNA of the CDR3: TGCAGCGCTGTGTGGAAGAACACTGAAGCTTTCTTT. Protein sequence: CSAVWKNTEAFF. The rearrangement links TRBV29-1 to TRBJ1-1; D is uncertain. V shed 7 bases and J shed 1 base, with 10 bases lying between them. The CDR3 loop spans 12 amino acids. Germline loops: CDR1 SQVTM, CDR2 ANQGSEA.

There are a few counts of this clone. The same CDR3 is also encoded by other DNA sequences in this sample. The chain joins TRBV30 to TRBJ1-2, with a weak D call TRBD1 (6 bases). The V end lost 3 bases, the J end lost 5 bases, and 10 bases lay between the germline ends. This CDR3 region has 12 residues. Germline V lookup: CDR1 GTSNPN, CDR2 SVGIG (reference sequence). CDR3 nucleotide sequence: TGTGCCTGGAGCGTAGGACAGTATGGCTACACCTTC. Amino acid sequence: CAWSVGQYGYTF. Full variable domain (remainder filled in from reference TRBV30 and TRBJ1-2): SQTIHQWPATLVQPVGSPLSLECTVEGTSNPNLYWYRQAAGRGLQLLFYSVGIGQISSEVPQNLSASRPQDRQFILSSKKLLLSDSGFYLCAWSVGQYGYTFGSGTRLTVV.

The chain has TRBV6-5 and TRBJ1-4; D gene unclear. Germline V lookup: CDR1 MNHEY, CDR2 SVGAGI. V dropped 6 bases and J dropped 0 bases, with 2 bases sitting between them. The CDR3 consists of 12 residues. The CDR3 loop is CASRTTNEKLFF. The CDR3 DNA reads TGTGCCAGCAGGACAACTAATGAAAAACTGTTTTTT.

There are a few counts of this clone. The chain recombines TRBV27 with TRBJ2-1, with unresolved D. This CDR3 contains 12 residues. CDR1 is MNHEY and CDR2 is SMNVEV in the germline V gene (reference sequence). Trimming removed 8 bases from V and 9 bases from J, with 14 bases in between. Here the CDR3 DNA reads TGTGCCAGCTTCGGTGAGTTTGGTGAGCAGTTCTTC. This encodes CASFGEFGEQFF.